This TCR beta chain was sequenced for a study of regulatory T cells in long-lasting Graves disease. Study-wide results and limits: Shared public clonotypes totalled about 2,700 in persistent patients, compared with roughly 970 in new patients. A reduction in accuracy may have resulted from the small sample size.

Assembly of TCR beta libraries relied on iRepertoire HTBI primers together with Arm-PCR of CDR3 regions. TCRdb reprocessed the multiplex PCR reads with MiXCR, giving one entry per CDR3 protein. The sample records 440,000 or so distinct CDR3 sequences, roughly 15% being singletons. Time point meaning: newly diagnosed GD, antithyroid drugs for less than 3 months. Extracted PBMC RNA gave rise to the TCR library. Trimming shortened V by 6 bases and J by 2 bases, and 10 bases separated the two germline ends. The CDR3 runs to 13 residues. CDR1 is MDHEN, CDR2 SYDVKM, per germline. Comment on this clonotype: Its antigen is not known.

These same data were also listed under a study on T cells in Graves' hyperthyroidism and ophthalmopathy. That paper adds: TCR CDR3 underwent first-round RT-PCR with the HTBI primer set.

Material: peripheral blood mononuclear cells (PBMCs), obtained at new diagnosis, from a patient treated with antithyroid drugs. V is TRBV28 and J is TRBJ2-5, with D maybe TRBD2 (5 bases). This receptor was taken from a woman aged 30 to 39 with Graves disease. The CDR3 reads CASRLDSQETQYF. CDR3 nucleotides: TGTGCCAGCAGACTAGACTCACAAGAGACCCAGTACTTC.